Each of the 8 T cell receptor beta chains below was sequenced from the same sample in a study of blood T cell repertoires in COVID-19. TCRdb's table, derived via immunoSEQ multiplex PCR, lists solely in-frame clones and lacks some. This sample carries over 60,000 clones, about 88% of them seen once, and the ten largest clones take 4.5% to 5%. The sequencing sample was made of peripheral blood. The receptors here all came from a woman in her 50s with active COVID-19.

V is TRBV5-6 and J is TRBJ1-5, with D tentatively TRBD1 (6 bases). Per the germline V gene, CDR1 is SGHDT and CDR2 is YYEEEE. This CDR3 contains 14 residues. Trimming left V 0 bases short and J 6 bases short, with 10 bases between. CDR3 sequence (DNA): TGTGCCAGCAGCTTGGGAGGGGGTAGTCAGCCCCAGCATTTT. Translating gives CASSLGGGSQPQHF.

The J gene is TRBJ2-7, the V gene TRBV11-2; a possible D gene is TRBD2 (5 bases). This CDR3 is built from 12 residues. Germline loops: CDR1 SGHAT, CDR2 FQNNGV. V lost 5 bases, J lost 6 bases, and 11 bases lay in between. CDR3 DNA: TGTGCCAGCAGCCCCCGGGGTCGCGAGCAGTACTTC. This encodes CASSPRGREQYF.

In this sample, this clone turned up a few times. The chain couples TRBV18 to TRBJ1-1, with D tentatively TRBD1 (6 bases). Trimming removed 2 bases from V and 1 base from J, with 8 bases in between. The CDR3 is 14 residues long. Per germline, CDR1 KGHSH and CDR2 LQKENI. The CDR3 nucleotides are TGTGCCAGCTCACCAGGGGGCTCGAACACTGAAGCTTTCTTT. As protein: CASSPGGSNTEAFF.

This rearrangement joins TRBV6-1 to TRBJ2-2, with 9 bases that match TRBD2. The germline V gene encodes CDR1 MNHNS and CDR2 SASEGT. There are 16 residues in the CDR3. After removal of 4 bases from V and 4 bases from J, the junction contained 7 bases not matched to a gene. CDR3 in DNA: TGTGCCAGCAGTGGGGCATGGACTAGCGTCACCGGGGAGCTGTTTTTT. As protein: CASSGAWTSVTGELFF.

The CDR3 DNA sequence: TGTGCCAGCAGCTTCGGGGGAAGTGAAGCTTTCTTT. Protein product: CASSFGGSEAFF. The chain links TRBV11-2 to TRBJ1-1; D possibly corresponds to TRBD1 (5 bases). V dropped 3 bases and J dropped 7 bases, with 9 bases sitting between them. Germline V CDR1 and CDR2: SGHAT, FQNNGV. CDR3 length equals 12 residues. The full variable domain, completed using reference TRBV11-2 and TRBJ1-1, is EAGVAQSPRYKIIEKRQSVAFWCNPISGHATLYWYQQILGQGPKLLIQFQNNGVVDDSQLPKDRFSAERLKGVDSTLKIQPAKLEDSAVYLCASSFGGSEAFFGQGTRLTVV.

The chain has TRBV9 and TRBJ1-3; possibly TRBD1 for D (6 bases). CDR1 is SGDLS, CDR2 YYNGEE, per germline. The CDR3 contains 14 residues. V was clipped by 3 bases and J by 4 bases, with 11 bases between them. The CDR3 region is CASSGTGFGNTIYF. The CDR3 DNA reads TGTGCCAGCAGCGGAACAGGGTTCGGAAACACCATATATTTT.

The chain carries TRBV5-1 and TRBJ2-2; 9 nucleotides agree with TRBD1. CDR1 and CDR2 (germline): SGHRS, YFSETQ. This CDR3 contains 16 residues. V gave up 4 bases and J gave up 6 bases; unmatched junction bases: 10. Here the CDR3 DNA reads TGCGCCAGCAGCGATAAGGACAGGGGAGGTGCCGGGGAGCTGTTTTTT. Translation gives CASSDKDRGGAGELFF.

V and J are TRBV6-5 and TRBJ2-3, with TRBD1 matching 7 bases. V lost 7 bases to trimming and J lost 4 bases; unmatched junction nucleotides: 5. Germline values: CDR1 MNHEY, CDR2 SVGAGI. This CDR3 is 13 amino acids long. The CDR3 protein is CASKTGVADTQYF. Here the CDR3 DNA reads TGTGCCAGCAAAACAGGGGTGGCAGATACGCAGTATTTT.